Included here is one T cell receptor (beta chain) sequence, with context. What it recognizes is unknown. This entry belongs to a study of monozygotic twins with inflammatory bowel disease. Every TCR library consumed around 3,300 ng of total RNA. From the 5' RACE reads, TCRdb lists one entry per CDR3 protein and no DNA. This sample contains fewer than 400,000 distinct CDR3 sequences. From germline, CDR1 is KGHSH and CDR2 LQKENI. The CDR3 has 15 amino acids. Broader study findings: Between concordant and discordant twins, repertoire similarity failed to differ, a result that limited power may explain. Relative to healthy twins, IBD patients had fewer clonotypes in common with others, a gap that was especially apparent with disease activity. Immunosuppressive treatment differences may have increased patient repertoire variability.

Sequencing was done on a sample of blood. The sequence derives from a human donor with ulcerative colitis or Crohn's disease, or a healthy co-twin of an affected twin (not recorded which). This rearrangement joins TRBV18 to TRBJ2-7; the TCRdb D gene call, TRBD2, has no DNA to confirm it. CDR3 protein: CASSPPGLVDGEQYF.